The TCR beta chain under discussion was sequenced for a study of T cells after yellow fever vaccination. Study-level information: Preparing low-cell-number fractions relied on SMART-Seq v4 Ultra Low Input.

Study-wide findings and caveats: The study re-detected most primary-vaccination clones after the booster (around 96% CD4, 88% CD8). Among all clonotypes, a small share was observed in both CD4 and CD8 compartments.

TCRdb used MiXCR to reprocess the 5' RACE reads, holding one entry per CDR3 protein. The sample includes about 330,000 distinct CDR3 sequences, about 4% of them seen just once. A note on this clonotype: Its target is unknown.

This clonotype originated in a man between 18 and 35 years old who received the YFV17D yellow fever vaccine. Sequencing used PBMCs, obtained 5 days after the yellow fever booster vaccination.

As DNA, the CDR3 is TGTGCCAGCAGCTTAGGGACAATGGGAAACACCATATATTTT. Residues: CASSLGTMGNTIYF. The gene calls are TRBV11-2 and TRBJ1-3; D is perhaps TRBD1 (5 bases). V was clipped by 1 base and J by 4 bases, with 8 bases between them. Germline V gene lookup returns CDR1 SGHAT and CDR2 FQNNGV. The CDR3 sequence is 14 residues long.